This entry lists 19 T cell receptor beta chains sequenced from one sample in a study of response to subunit inactivated influenza vaccine. TCRdb independently ran MiXCR on the RT-PCR reads; one entry per CDR3 protein. The data hold roughly 710,000 distinct CDR3 sequences, with 14% observed a single time. Sequenced material: PBMCs from blood, taken about 14 days before vaccination. These TCRs come from a man over 45 who received an inactivated influenza vaccine.

V is TRBV7-8 and J is TRBJ2-1, with D uncertain. The ends were cut back, 4 bases at V and 9 bases at J, with 13 bases in the middle. CDR1 and CDR2 from the germline V gene are SGHVS and FQNEAQ. The CDR3 sequence is 13 residues long. CDR3 protein: CASSSGIYREQFF. The CDR3 DNA is TGTGCCAGCAGCTCCGGAATATACCGTGAGCAGTTCTTC. Filled out from reference TRBV7-8 and TRBJ2-1, the complete variable domain reads GAGVSQSPRYKVAKRGQDVALRCDPISGHVSLFWYQQALGQGPEFLTYFQNEAQLDKSGLPSDRFFAERPEGSVSTLKIQRTQQEDSAVYLCASSSGIYREQFFGPGTRLTVL.

In this sample, this clonotype turned up a few times. The gene calls are TRBV9 and TRBJ2-2; D gene unclear. This CDR3 is 13 amino acids long. Germline loops: CDR1 SGDLS, CDR2 YYNGEE. The V and J ends lost 0 bases and 3 bases respectively, with 3 bases between them. The CDR3 here is CASSVVDTGELFF. CDR3 nucleotide sequence: TGTGCCAGCAGCGTAGTGGACACCGGGGAGCTGTTTTTT.

This chain links TRBV7-9 with TRBJ1-6, with a weak D call TRBD1 (6 bases). The germline CDR1 and CDR2 sequences are SEHNR and FQNEAQ (reference sequence). This CDR3 spans 14 amino acids. The V gene lost 5 bases and the J gene lost 8 bases, with 13 bases spanning the gap. The CDR3 loop is CASSLGQLDSPLHF. CDR3 in DNA: TGTGCCAGCAGCCTAGGACAGCTCGATTCACCCCTCCACTTT. Supplemented by reference TRBV7-9 and TRBJ1-6, the full variable domain reads DTGVSQNPRHKITKRGQNVTFRCDPISEHNRLYWYRQTLGQGPEFLTYFQNEAQLEKSRLLSDRFSAERPKGSFSTLEIQRTEQGDSAMYLCASSLGQLDSPLHFGNGTRLTVT.

This clonotype was counted at least ten times. CDR3 amino acids: CASSLSPTGELFF. CDR3 DNA: TGTGCCAGCAGCTTATCCCCTACCGGGGAGCTGTTTTTT. The V call is TRBV7-6, the J call TRBJ2-2; D call uncertain. The CDR3 is made up of 13 amino acids. CDR1 is SGHVS, CDR2 FNYEAQ, per germline. The ends were cut back, 2 bases at V and 5 bases at J, with 6 bases in the middle. The full variable domain, with the rest looked up from reference TRBV7-6 and TRBJ2-2, is GAGVSQSPRYKVTKRGQDVALRCDPISGHVSLYWYRQALGQGPEFLTYFNYEAQQDKSGLPNDRFSAERPEGSISTLTIQRTEQRDSAMYRCASSLSPTGELFFGEGSRLTVL.

The chain uses TRBV4-2 and TRBJ2-1; no firm D call. The CDR3 length is 15 residues. The V end lost 10 bases, the J end lost 1 base, and 17 bases lay between the germline ends. CDR1 and CDR2 (germline): LGHNA, YNFKEQ. This CDR3 reads CAMSPGLDSYNEQFF. CDR3 bases: TGTGCCATGAGCCCTGGGCTGGATTCCTACAATGAGCAGTTCTTC.

V gene TRBV5-5 combines with J gene TRBJ2-3; D possibly corresponds to TRBD2 (5 bases). Germline V gene sequence: CDR1 SGHKS, CDR2 YYEKEE (reference sequence). The V and J ends lost 0 bases and 2 bases respectively, with 16 bases between them. This CDR3 spans 17 amino acids. CDR3 bases: TGTGCCAGCAGCTTGGTCGGAGGACCCCATATCACAGATACGCAGTATTTT. Translated: CASSLVGGPHITDTQYF.

There are a few counts of this clonotype. The rearrangement joins TRBV20-1 to TRBJ1-3, with D possibly TRBD1 on 5 matching bases. CDR1 is DFQATT, CDR2 SNEGSKA, per germline (reference sequence). Trimming cost V 0 bases and J 8 bases, with 11 bases left between them. CDR3 length: 13 amino acids. The CDR3 region is CSARDGGGDTIYF. The CDR3 DNA reads TGCAGTGCTAGAGATGGCGGGGGGGACACCATATATTTT.

The table lists this clonotype with a count of one. The chain combines TRBV27 with TRBJ2-3; D possibly corresponds to TRBD2 (6 bases). The germline V gene encodes CDR1 MNHEY and CDR2 SMNVEV (reference sequence). Trimming stripped 3 bases from V and 0 bases from J, with 13 bases between. The CDR3 loop spans 16 amino acids. CDR3 sequence reads: CASSFLAATSTDTQYF. CDR3 nucleotide sequence: TGTGCCAGCAGTTTTTTAGCGGCAACTAGCACAGATACGCAGTATTTT.

This clonotype turned up a few times. The genes are TRBV9 and TRBJ2-2; maybe TRBD1 (5 bases). Trimming took off 0 bases at V and 1 base at J, with 10 bases between the two ends. The CDR3 is made up of 16 amino acids. Germline V lookup: CDR1 SGDLS, CDR2 YYNGEE. In nucleotides, the CDR3 is TGTGCCAGCAGCGTAGGGGGCGGATTGAACACCGGGGAGCTGTTTTTT. Its translation: CASSVGGGLNTGELFF.

The gene calls are TRBV6-2 or TRBV6-3 and TRBJ1-5; D is unresolved. The ends were cut back, 4 bases at V and 0 bases at J, with 13 bases in the middle. The CDR3 contains 16 residues. Germline CDR1 reads MNHEY; CDR2 reads SVGEGT. The CDR3 nucleotides read TGTGCCAGCAGTTCCCTCCACAGAAATAGCAATCAGCCCCAGCATTTT. Its translation is CASSSLHRNSNQPQHF.

This clonotype has at least ten counts. The chain couples TRBV28 to TRBJ1-1; weak D call: TRBD1 (6 bases). V lost 5 bases, J lost 1 base, and 11 bases lay in between. CDR1 and CDR2 from the germline V gene are MDHEN and SYDVKM. The CDR3 spans 14 residues. This CDR3 reads CASSMGAPNTEAFF. The CDR3 DNA sequence: TGTGCCAGCAGTATGGGGGCACCGAACACTGAAGCTTTCTTT.

The chain recombines TRBV27 with TRBJ1-5, with D maybe TRBD1 (5 bases). The CDR3 runs to 13 residues. From germline, CDR1 is MNHEY and CDR2 SMNVEV (reference sequence). Trimming pared 5 bases from V and 2 bases from J, leaving 7 bases between. This CDR3 is CASSAQGNQPQHF. The CDR3 DNA reads as TGTGCCAGCAGTGCACAGGGCAATCAGCCCCAGCATTTT.

This clonotype was detected only a few times. CDR3 loop: CASSPQARNGELFF. Here the CDR3 DNA reads TGTGCCAGCAGCCCCCAGGCCAGGAACGGGGAGCTGTTTTTT. The chain is built from TRBV11-2 and TRBJ2-2; no firm D call. Germline V lookup: CDR1 SGHAT, CDR2 FQNNGV. The CDR3 runs 14 residues. The V gene lost 5 bases and the J gene lost 7 bases, with 14 bases spanning the gap.

This clonotype was found a few times. The chain employs TRBV9 and TRBJ2-2; a weak D match, TRBD1 (5 bases). The CDR3 sequence is 16 residues long. Deletions cut 0 bases from V and 4 bases from J, with 13 bases between. The germline V gene encodes CDR1 SGDLS and CDR2 YYNGEE. The CDR3 nucleotides are TGTGCCAGCAGCGTAGGTGCAGGGCCGAGCACCGGGGAGCTGTTTTTT. Its translation: CASSVGAGPSTGELFF.

This clonotype was detected only a few times. The CDR3 here is CSARDPRGLLGNTIYF. In nucleotides, the CDR3 is TGCAGTGCTAGAGACCCAAGGGGGCTACTAGGAAACACCATATATTTT. V gene TRBV20-1 combines with J gene TRBJ1-3, with 7 bases identical to TRBD1. The CDR3 contains 16 residues. Germline CDR1 reads DFQATT; CDR2 reads SNEGSKA (reference sequence). With V trimmed by 0 bases and J by 4 bases, 9 bases remained unmatched.

This clonotype was picked up a small number of times. V gene TRBV20-1 combines with J gene TRBJ2-1; unclear D gene. Between the trimmed V and J ends, which lost 1 base and 8 bases, there was a span of 15 bases. The germline V gene has CDR1 DFQATT and CDR2 SNEGSKA (reference sequence). This CDR3 comprises 14 residues. DNA for the CDR3: TGCAGTGCTAGAGGTCTTAGTTCCCACCATGAGCAGTTCTTC. The encoded protein is CSARGLSSHHEQFF.

Only a few counts were recorded for this clonotype. The chain has TRBV29-1 and TRBJ2-1, with D unresolved. The germline gives CDR1 SQVTM, CDR2 ANQGSEA. The CDR3 spans 12 residues. The V end lost 4 bases, the J end lost 7 bases, and 11 bases lay between the germline ends. The CDR3 is CSVADAWNEQFF. For the CDR3, the DNA is TGCAGCGTTGCAGATGCGTGGAATGAGCAGTTCTTC.

This sequence joins TRBV7-9 and TRBJ1-2; TRBD1 matches at 7 bases. V lost 4 bases, J lost 4 bases, and 3 bases stayed unmatched. Germline-derived CDR1 and CDR2 are SEHNR and FQNEAQ (reference sequence). This CDR3 is 13 amino acids long. The CDR3 DNA is TGTGCCAGCAGCTCAGGGGACAGCTATGGCTACACCTTC. Its translation is CASSSGDSYGYTF.

This clonotype was found many times. The chain uses TRBV11-1 and TRBJ2-3, with TRBD2 identical over 13 bases. This CDR3 has 18 amino acids. V lost 4 bases and J lost 1; bases outside the gene matches: 8. The V gene's germline CDR1 is SGHAT and CDR2 FQDESV (reference sequence). CDR3 in DNA: TGTGCCAGCAGCTCCCTCGGAGGACTAGCGGGGGGCACAGATACGCAGTATTTT. Its protein product is CASSSLGGLAGGTDTQYF.